The 13 T cell receptor beta chains below were found in one sample sequenced in a study of blood T cell repertoires in COVID-19. Method: immunoSEQ multiplex PCR; TCRdb's copy keeps in-frame clones and lacks some. The sample contains about 300,000 clones, 75% to 90% of which appear only once. The sample was PBMCs or T cells enriched from blood (not recorded which). These receptors originate from a man aged 25-45 years who had recovered from COVID-19.

The chain is built from TRBV18 and TRBJ1-5; TRBD1 might be the D (6 bases). The germline gives CDR1 KGHSH, CDR2 LQKENI. Trimming took 2 bases from V and 9 from J, leaving 20 bases between them. There are 16 residues in the CDR3. CDR3 in DNA: TGTGCCAGCTCACCAGGGGCAGGGGTGCCAACTGGGCCCCAGCATTTT. It is translated as CASSPGAGVPTGPQHF.

V usage is TRBV12-5 and J usage is TRBJ2-5; 9 bases are shared with TRBD1. The CDR3 is 16 amino acids. Trimming removed 1 base from V and 5 bases from J; junction bases left unmatched: 8. In germline, CDR1 is LGHNT, CDR2 FRNRAP. Written as DNA, the CDR3 is TGTGCTAGTGGTTTGGGGGAGGGACAGGGTAGCGAGACCCAGTACTTC. It encodes CASGLGEGQGSETQYF.

The genes are TRBV2 and TRBJ2-7; a possible D gene is TRBD2 (6 bases). V was cut by 5 bases and J by 1 base, with 9 bases left in between. Germline V gene sequence: CDR1 SNHLY, CDR2 FYNNEI. The CDR3 length is 13 residues. The CDR3 protein is CASSPAGSYEQYF. DNA for the CDR3: TGTGCCAGCAGTCCCGCGGGGTCCTACGAGCAGTACTTC.

This clone was counted a single time. The CDR3 coding sequence is TGTGCCAGCAGTTTGCGTGGCGGATCCTACGAGCAGTACTTC. Protein: CASSLRGGSYEQYF. This chain links TRBV6-5 with TRBJ2-7; D gene uncertain. Germline loops: CDR1 MNHEY, CDR2 SVGAGI. This CDR3 has 14 residues. V was clipped by 4 bases and J by 1 base, with 11 bases between them.

This clone is medium-sized within its sample. The chain joins TRBV27 to TRBJ2-7; maybe TRBD2 (6 bases). V was clipped by 8 bases and J by 3 bases, with 14 bases between them. This CDR3 spans 13 amino acids. CDR1 MNHEY and CDR2 SMNVEV come from the germline V gene (reference sequence). CDR3: CASRRDWNYEQYF. Here the CDR3 DNA reads TGTGCCAGCCGGCGGGACTGGAACTACGAGCAGTACTTC.

The V and J genes are TRBV7-8 and TRBJ2-2; D unclear. The CDR3 consists of 13 residues. Germline CDR1 SGHVS, CDR2 FQNEAQ. Trimming removed 5 bases at V and 7 bases at J, with 11 bases between. The CDR3 loop reads CASSPLLGGELFF. CDR3 in DNA: TGTGCCAGCAGCCCGCTCCTAGGCGGGGAGCTGTTTTTT. The full variable domain, rest sourced from reference TRBV7-8 and TRBJ2-2, is GAGVSQSPRYKVAKRGQDVALRCDPISGHVSLFWYQQALGQGPEFLTYFQNEAQLDKSGLPSDRFFAERPEGSVSTLKIQRTQQEDSAVYLCASSPLLGGELFFGEGSRLTVL.

V and J are TRBV30 and TRBJ1-2; 12 bases agree with TRBD1. CDR3 length equals 15 residues. The germline V gene encodes CDR1 GTSNPN and CDR2 SVGIG (reference sequence). Trimming removed 5 bases from V and 4 bases from J; junction bases left unmatched: 8. CDR3 bases: TGTGCCTGGGATCCGGGACAGGGGGCCCTCTATGGCTACACCTTC. It is translated as CAWDPGQGALYGYTF.

The rearrangement joins TRBV7-6 to TRBJ1-1; 7 nucleotides line up with TRBD1. This CDR3 is 14 amino acids long. Germline assignment: CDR1 SGHVS and CDR2 FNYEAQ. V lost 5 bases and J lost 1; bases outside the gene matches: 4. CDR3 in DNA: TGTGCCAGCAGCCCGGGGACAGAGAACACTGAAGCTTTCTTT. This codes for CASSPGTENTEAFF.

This clone was counted a single time. The chain couples TRBV6-2 or TRBV6-3 to TRBJ1-1; TRBD1 is a possible D gene (5 bases). V dropped 1 base and J dropped 2 bases, with 17 bases sitting between them. This CDR3 spans 17 amino acids. Germline CDR1 is MNHEY and CDR2 is SVGEGT. The CDR3 coding sequence is TGTGCCAGCAGTTACTTTCCCACAGGAGTCAGAAACACTGAAGCTTTCTTT. It specifies CASSYFPTGVRNTEAFF.

The CDR3 region has the DNA TGTGCCAGTAGTATAGTGATCGGACTAAACTCACGCCCTGGGGGCTACACCTTC. It yields the protein CASSIVIGLNSRPGGYTF. V and J are TRBV19 and TRBJ1-2; D call uncertain. CDR3 length: 18 residues. V gave up 1 base and J gave up 8 bases, with 26 bases separating them. The germline gives CDR1 LNHDA, CDR2 SQIVND (reference sequence).

J is TRBJ2-1 and V is TRBV5-6, with D possibly TRBD2 on 5 matching bases. Germline loops: CDR1 SGHDT, CDR2 YYEEEE. V lost 4 bases and J 8 bases, leaving 16 bases between the germline ends. This CDR3 has 14 amino acids. CDR3 protein: CASSPRPPGYEQFF. CDR3 coding DNA: TGTGCCAGCAGCCCGCGCCCCCCGGGATATGAGCAGTTCTTC.

This clone was seen only once. This rearrangement joins TRBV29-1 to TRBJ1-1, with unresolved D. The CDR3 is 13 amino acids. CDR1 SQVTM and CDR2 ANQGSEA come from the germline V gene. Trimming took off 4 bases at V and 0 bases at J, with 9 bases between the two ends. CDR3 residues: CSVVNALNTEAFF. The CDR3 DNA is TGCAGCGTTGTAAACGCGCTGAACACTGAAGCTTTCTTT.

The chain uses TRBV10-3 and TRBJ2-7; a possible D gene is TRBD2 (7 bases). Per germline, CDR1 ENHRY and CDR2 SYGVKD. V lost 4 bases, J lost 3 bases, and 13 bases lay in between. The CDR3 is 14 residues long. The CDR3 region has the DNA TGTGCCATCAGTGCGGGGGGCCAGATCTACGAGCAGTACTTC. This codes for CAISAGGQIYEQYF.